These T cell receptor beta chains were read from a single sample in a study of graft-versus-host responses after intestinal transplantation. No antigens are known for them. Repertoires were generated with immunoSEQ multiplex PCR, while TCRdb's copy carries only in-frame clones and drops some. The sample includes about 100,000 clones, about 90% of them seen just once. This specimen was unstimulated CD4+ T cells sorted from spleen or lymph node cells, taken before transplant. These receptors all come from a human donor who was the organ donor for an intestinal transplant. Each CDR3 is given with its conserved first and last residue. The order of the fields is D gene, J gene, clone size, V gene, CDR3 DNA, CDR3 protein. A D gene is named only where the DNA matches it firmly. The size field is filled for only some rows; it gives once, few, many or a size class.

- TRBJ1-2 few TRBV6-1 TGTGCCAGCAGTGACAGGTTTTACTATGGCTACACCTTC CASSDRFYYGYTF
- TRBJ1-4 - TRBV10-3 TGTGCCATCAGTGACAGCCCGGGGGAAAAACTGTTTTTT CAISDSPGEKLFF
TRBD1 TRBJ1-6 - TRBV4-1 TGCGCCAGCAGCCAAGTTTGGGACAGGGAAAATTCACCCCTCCACTTT CASSQVWDRENSPLHF
- TRBJ2-7 - TRBV7-2 TGTGCCAGCAGCTTAAGCACGATCTACGAGCAGTACTTC CASSLSTIYEQYF
TRBD2 TRBJ2-5 - TRBV11-2 TGTGCCAGCAGTGCCCAAAGGTCCAGCGGGGTAAAAGAGACCCAGTACTTC CASSAQRSSGVKETQYF
- TRBJ2-2 once TRBV29-1 TGCAGCGTTAAGGACAGGAACACCGGGGAGCTGTTTTTT CSVKDRNTGELFF
- TRBJ2-5 - TRBV5-4 TGTGCCAGCAGCTCCAGGGTACAAGAGACCCAGTACTTC CASSSRVQETQYF
- TRBJ1-5 - TRBV6-5 TGTGCCAGCAGGTACAGTGATCAGCCCCAGCATTTT CASRYSDQPQHF
TRBD1 TRBJ2-3 - TRBV9 TGTGCCAGCAGCGTGATACCGGGACAGGGGGCAGATACGCAGTATTTT CASSVIPGQGADTQYF
- TRBJ2-1 - TRBV5-1 TGCGCCAGCAGCCCGGACGGAGGAGATGAGCAGTTCTTC CASSPDGGDEQFF
- TRBJ1-1 - TRBV28 TGTGCCAGCAGTTTTAGGGTGAACACTGAAGCTTTCTTT CASSFRVNTEAFF
TRBD1 TRBJ1-4 - TRBV30 TGTGCCTGGAGTCCAGGGGGGGCCAAAGAAAAACTGTTTTTT CAWSPGGAKEKLFF
- TRBJ2-5 - TRBV5-1 TGCGCCAGCAGACAGGGATCAGAGACCCAGTACTTC CASRQGSETQYF
TRBD2 TRBJ2-7 once TRBV5-1 TGCGCCAGCAGCTTGGGGACGGGGGGAGGGGAGCAGTACTTC CASSLGTGGGEQYF
TRBD1 TRBJ2-1 - TRBV5-6 TGTGCCAGCAGCGAGACAGGGGGATACAATGAGCAGTTCTTC CASSETGGYNEQFF
TRBD2 TRBJ2-7 - TRBV11-2 TGTGCCAGCAGCTTTTCACGGGGGGGCTCCTACGAGCAGTACTTC CASSFSRGGSYEQYF
TRBD1 TRBJ1-1 - TRBV6-7 TGTGCCAGCAGACCGGACAGGACCAACACTGAAGCTTTCTTT CASRPDRTNTEAFF
- TRBJ2-7 - TRBV14 TGTGCCAGCAGCCAAGATCTATTGCAGGGACAGCAGTACTTC CASSQDLLQGQQYF
TRBD1 TRBJ1-4 - TRBV19 TGTGCCAGTGGGGAACGGGGGACAGGGAAAAGTTCAACTAATGAAAAACTGTTTTTT CASGERGTGKSSTNEKLFF
- TRBJ1-1 - TRBV6-5 TGTGCCAGCAGTTGGACTTTAAACACTGAAGCTTTCTTT CASSWTLNTEAFF
- TRBJ2-7 - TRBV2 TGTGCCAGCAGTGATCGCCAGCGGAGCTCCTACGAGCAGTACTTC CASSDRQRSSYEQYF
TRBD1 TRBJ2-2 - TRBV5-4 TGTGCCAGCAGCTTACTCGATCAGGGGGCCGGGGAGCTGTTTTTT CASSLLDQGAGELFF
- TRBJ1-1 - TRBV7-9 TGTGCCAGCAGTCCCAGGATGAACACTGAAGCTTTCTTT CASSPRMNTEAFF
TRBD1 TRBJ1-2 - TRBV11-2 TGTGCCAGCAGCTTGGGGACAGGGTATTATGGCTACACCTTC CASSLGTGYYGYTF
- TRBJ2-1 - TRBV15 TGTGCCACCAGCAGAGGGGGAAAGGGGGCCTACAATGAGCAGTTCTTC CATSRGGKGAYNEQFF
- TRBJ2-3 once TRBV6-1 TGTGCCAGCCGAGAACGGGGGCCCACAGATACGCAGTATTTT CASRERGPTDTQYF
- TRBJ1-3 - TRBV9 TGTGCCAGCAGCTCCTCGGGCTCTGGAAACACCATATATTTT CASSSSGSGNTIYF
- TRBJ1-2 once TRBV9 TGTGCCAGCAGCGTAGAGGGGGGGAACTATGGCTACACCTTC CASSVEGGNYGYTF
TRBD1 TRBJ1-4 - TRBV28 TGTGCCAGCAGCCTGACGACAGGGAAGGAACTGTTTTTT CASSLTTGKELFF
- TRBJ1-4 few TRBV6-5 TGTGCCAGCAGTGACCAGGGGCGTAATGAAAAACTGTTTTTT CASSDQGRNEKLFF
TRBD1 TRBJ1-1 - TRBV9 TGTGCCAGCAGCGCAAGGACAGGGGTTCAAGCTTTCTTT CASSARTGVQAFF
TRBD1 TRBJ2-5 - TRBV7-9 TGTGCCAGCAGCTTAGAGGTTGGGACAGCAAAAGAGACCCAGTACTTC CASSLEVGTAKETQYF
TRBD1 TRBJ2-2 - TRBV29-1 TGCAGCGTTACCAGGGGGAGGAACACCGGGGAGCTGTTTTTT CSVTRGRNTGELFF
- TRBJ1-6 - TRBV28 TGTGCCAGCAGACTAACAGTTCTTGATTCACCCCTCCACTTT CASRLTVLDSPLHF
- TRBJ1-2 - TRBV6-6 TGTGCCAGCTCGTGGTTGAATCGCTACACCTTC CASSWLNRYTF
TRBD2 TRBJ2-1 - TRBV4-1 TGCGCCAGCAGCCCCAGACTAGCGGGGGGGTACGATGAGCAGTTCTTC CASSPRLAGGYDEQFF
- TRBJ2-5 - TRBV27 TGTGCCAGCCGCGCCCTGCCGGCCCAAGAGACCCAGTACTTC CASRALPAQETQYF
TRBD1 TRBJ1-5 - TRBV10-2 TGCGCCACCGGAGGGGGACAGGGGGGTTATAGCAATCAGCCCCAGCATTTT CATGGGQGGYSNQPQHF
- TRBJ2-1 - TRBV18 TGTGCCAGCTCACCACCTCCCGAGCCCCAGACCTACAATGAGCAGTTCTTC CASSPPPEPQTYNEQFF
TRBD1 TRBJ2-3 - TRBV6-4 TGTGCCAGCAGTGGCGTGGCGGGGACAGGATTAGATACGCAGTATTTT CASSGVAGTGLDTQYF
TRBD1 TRBJ1-6 - TRBV10-3 TGTGCCATCAGTCTTGGGACAGGGAATTCACCCCTCCACTTT CAISLGTGNSPLHF
- TRBJ2-1 - TRBV29-1 TGCAGCGTTGAAAGACCCCAGGGGGGCAATGAGCAGTTCTTC CSVERPQGGNEQFF
- TRBJ1-6 - TRBV19 TGTGCCAGTACACCGGGGCAGGGAGCCTCACCCCTCCACTTT CASTPGQGASPLHF
- TRBJ2-7 - TRBV5-4 TGTGCCAGCAGCCTTCTCTCCTACGAGCAGTACTTC CASSLLSYEQYF
- TRBJ2-2 once TRBV2 TGTGCCAGCAGGAGGTTGAGGGGGTTGGCCGGGGAGCTGTTTTTT CASRRLRGLAGELFF
TRBD1 TRBJ2-2 - TRBV7-3 TGTGCCAGCAGCTTGGGCCCCCAGGGGGCCAACGCCGGGGAGCTGTTTTTT CASSLGPQGANAGELFF
TRBD1 TRBJ1-5 - TRBV6-6 TGTGCCAGCAGCAAACAGGGGGTTGGCAATCAGCCCCAGCATTTT CASSKQGVGNQPQHF
- TRBJ2-2 - TRBV30 TGTGCCTGGAGTGTTAGCACCGGGGAGCTGTTTTTT CAWSVSTGELFF
TRBD1 TRBJ1-2 - TRBV10-3 TGTGCCATCAGTGATCAGGGGGGGACAGGGGGCATCAACTATGGCTACACCTTC CAISDQGGTGGINYGYTF
TRBD1 TRBJ1-2 - TRBV6-1 TGTGCCAGCAGTGATGCCGGGACAGTTAACTATGGCTACACCTTC CASSDAGTVNYGYTF
TRBD2 TRBJ2-3 - TRBV5-1 TGCGCCAGCAGCGCGGGGGGGCCGGGGACAGATACGCAGTATTTT CASSAGGPGTDTQYF
TRBD1 TRBJ1-3 - TRBV23-1 TGCGCCAGCAGTCAGAGGGGACAGGGGGTAGACACCATATATTTT CASSQRGQGVDTIYF
- TRBJ1-6 - TRBV27 TGTGCCAGCAGCTCTTGGGTACTTGGAAATTCACCCCTCCACTTT CASSSWVLGNSPLHF